The 7 T cell receptor beta chains reported below all come from one sample, sequenced in a study of Tregs in tolerant kidney transplant recipients. The data were produced by immunoSEQ multiplex PCR, yet TCRdb's version contains in-frame clones alone and is incomplete. The table shows around 16,000 clones, with more than 80% occurring only once. The specimen was CD8+ T cells from blood. The receptors stem from a human donor in good health.

The chain is built from TRBV19 and TRBJ2-2; D ambiguous. There are 12 residues in the CDR3. Germline-derived CDR1 and CDR2 are LNHDA and SQIVND (reference sequence). The V gene lost 7 bases and the J gene lost 6 bases, with 9 bases spanning the gap. CDR3 protein: CASTYGPGELFF. The CDR3 region has the DNA TGTGCCAGTACGTACGGGCCCGGGGAGCTGTTTTTT.

This chain joins TRBV29-1 and TRBJ2-5; 7 nucleotides match TRBD1. CDR3 length: 15 amino acids. The ends lost 3 bases at V and 2 bases at J; junction bases unmatched: 9. Germline values: CDR1 SQVTM, CDR2 ANQGSEA. The CDR3 nucleotides are TGCAGCGTTGACGGTCCCGGGACAGATCAAGAGACCCAGTACTTC. Its translation is CSVDGPGTDQETQYF.

The chain combines TRBV27 with TRBJ1-2; 9 positions agree with TRBD1. V was pared by 4 bases and J by 4 bases, with 10 bases of the junction left unmatched. CDR1 and CDR2 (germline): MNHEY, SMNVEV (reference sequence). The CDR3 consists of 16 residues. The CDR3 DNA follows: TGTGCCAGCAGTTCCCAAGGTGGGACAGGGTTCTATGGCTACACCTTC. The encoded protein is CASSSQGGTGFYGYTF.

V usage is TRBV6-4 and J usage is TRBJ2-3; TRBD2 aligns across 9 bases. V lost 3 bases and J lost 6; bases outside the gene matches: 7. CDR3 length: 15 residues. Germline loops: CDR1 MRHNA, CDR2 SNTAGT. DNA for the CDR3: TGTGCCAGCAGTGATCTAGCGGGACGGGTGGATACGCAGTATTTT. It is translated as CASSDLAGRVDTQYF.

The chain links TRBV6-1 to TRBJ1-2, with D tentatively TRBD1 (5 bases). Germline V gene data show CDR1 as MNHNS and CDR2 as SASEGT. The ends were cut back, 8 bases at V and 7 bases at J, with 14 bases in the middle. The CDR3 has 12 residues. The CDR3 DNA reads TGTGCCAGCGATCGGGACCTTTCTGGCTACACCTTC. Protein sequence: CASDRDLSGYTF.

In DNA, the CDR3 is TGTGCCAGCAGGGCCGGGACCTCTGAAGCTTTCTTT. This gives the protein CASRAGTSEAFF. The chain employs TRBV6-1 and TRBJ1-1; tentative D call: TRBD1 (5 bases). The V and J ends lost 6 bases and 6 bases respectively, with 11 bases between them. The CDR3 extends over 12 amino acids. Germline CDR1 MNHNS, CDR2 SASEGT.

This chain uses TRBV5-5 with TRBJ1-5; the D is unclear. Per germline, CDR1 SGHKS and CDR2 YYEKEE (reference sequence). Between the trimmed V and J ends, which lost 0 bases and 1 base, there was a span of 11 bases. The CDR3 loop spans 16 amino acids. CDR3 sequence (DNA): TGTGCCAGCAGCTTGGAAGTAGGCGTCAGCAATCAGCCCCAGCATTTT. As protein: CASSLEVGVSNQPQHF.